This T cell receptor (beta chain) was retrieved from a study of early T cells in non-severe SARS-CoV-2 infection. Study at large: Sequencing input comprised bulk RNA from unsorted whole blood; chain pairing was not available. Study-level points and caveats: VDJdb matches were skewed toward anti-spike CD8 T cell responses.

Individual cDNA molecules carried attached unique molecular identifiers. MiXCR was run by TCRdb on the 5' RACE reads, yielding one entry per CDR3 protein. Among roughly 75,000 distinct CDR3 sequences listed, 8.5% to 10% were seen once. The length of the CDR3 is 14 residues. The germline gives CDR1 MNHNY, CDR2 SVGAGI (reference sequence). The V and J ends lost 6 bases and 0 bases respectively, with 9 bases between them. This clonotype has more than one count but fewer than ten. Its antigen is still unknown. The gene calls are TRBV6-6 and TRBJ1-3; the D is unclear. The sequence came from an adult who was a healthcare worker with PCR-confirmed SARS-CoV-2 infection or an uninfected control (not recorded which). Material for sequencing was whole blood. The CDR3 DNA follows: TGTGCCAGCAGCCCTGAGGACTCTGGAAACACCATATATTTT. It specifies CASSPEDSGNTIYF.